Listed below are T cell receptor beta chains from one sample, sequenced in a study of cytomegalovirus exposure and HLA in healthy donors. TCRdb keeps only in-frame clones here, not all; method: immunoSEQ multiplex PCR. The sample records 90,000 to 120,000 clones, around 82% being singletons. Input material: PBMCs. The receptors stem from a woman in her forties or fifties in good health and CMV-seropositive. CDR3s include the opening cysteine and the closing phenylalanine or tryptophan. The order of the fields is V gene, clone size, J gene, D gene, CDR3 DNA, CDR3 protein. A D gene is named only where the DNA matches it firmly. Clone size is shown for a subset of rows, as once, few, many or a class of expanded clone.

TRBV18	few	TRBJ1-1	NA	TGTGCCAGCTCACCTTCACAAAGGAACACTGAAGCTTTCTTT	CASSPSQRNTEAFF
TRBV11-2	NA	TRBJ1-1	NA	TGTGCCAGCAGCTTAGCAGGAAACACTGAAGCTTTCTTT	CASSLAGNTEAFF
TRBV6-1	few	TRBJ2-3	NA	TGTGCCAGCAGTGAAGCCCCAGGGACAGATACGCAGTATTTT	CASSEAPGTDTQYF
TRBV7-3	few	TRBJ2-4	TRBD2	TGTGCCAGCAGCTTAGCAAGTAGCGGGAGAGGTATGGACATTCAGTACTTC	CASSLASSGRGMDIQYF
TRBV7-3	NA	TRBJ2-3	TRBD2	TGTGCCAGCAGCTTAACGAGGGGCGGGGGGGACGATACGCAGTATTTT	CASSLTRGGGDDTQYF
TRBV9	NA	TRBJ2-2	TRBD1	TGTGCCAGCAGCGTAGAACAGGGGGCAAAAACCGGGGAGCTGTTTTTT	CASSVEQGAKTGELFF
TRBV7-6	NA	TRBJ2-1	TRBD2	TGTGCCAGCAGCTTAGGGACTAGCGGGGGGGGCGGTGAGCAGTTCTTC	CASSLGTSGGGGEQFF
TRBV4-1	NA	TRBJ2-2	TRBD1	TGCGCCAGCAGCCAAGGCACGGGACAGGGGTCTCCCGGGGAGCTGTTTTTT	CASSQGTGQGSPGELFF
TRBV27	NA	TRBJ2-7	TRBD1	TGTGCCAGCAGTTCTCCGGGACAGGGGCGCTACGAGCAGTACTTC	CASSSPGQGRYEQYF
TRBV6-4	once	TRBJ2-2	NA	TGTGCCAGCAGTGCCCGTGGGCTAGCGACCGGGGAGCTGTTTTTT	CASSARGLATGELFF
TRBV11-2	NA	TRBJ2-1	NA	TGTGCCAGCAGCTCCCAGCGGGTCAGAATAAATGAGCAGTTCTTC	CASSSQRVRINEQFF
TRBV5-1	NA	TRBJ1-2	NA	TGCGCCAGCAGCTTGACCCCAGGGGCGGACTATGGCTACACCTTC	CASSLTPGADYGYTF
TRBV30	few	TRBJ2-2	NA	TGTGCCTGGAGGCTCTTGGCCACCGGGGAGCTGTTTTTT	CAWRLLATGELFF
TRBV6-6	NA	TRBJ1-5	TRBD1	TGTGCCAGCACCCAGGGGGGACCCCAGCATTTT	CASTQGGPQHF
TRBV15	NA	TRBJ2-2	TRBD1	TGTGCCACCGACGACAGGGCGGGTCCGATGGGCGGGGAGCTGTTTTTT	CATDDRAGPMGGELFF
TRBV5-4	few	TRBJ2-3	TRBD2	TGTGCCAGCAGCTTGCGGCGGGGGGGTACAGATACGCAGTATTTT	CASSLRRGGTDTQYF
TRBV10-2	once	TRBJ2-7	NA	TGCGCCAGCAGTGAAGGCGGATCCTACGAGCAGTACTTC	CASSEGGSYEQYF
TRBV18	NA	TRBJ1-1	NA	TGTGCCAGCTCACCATACAGGCAGAACACTGAAGCTTTCTTT	CASSPYRQNTEAFF
TRBV6-5	NA	TRBJ2-7	NA	TGTGCCAGCAGTTACTCACAGGGATGGTACGAGCAGTACTTC	CASSYSQGWYEQYF
TRBV4-2	NA	TRBJ1-2	NA	TGTGCCAGCAGCCAAGATTTCAGCAGGGCCCCCTATGGCTACACCTTC	CASSQDFSRAPYGYTF
TRBV30	NA	TRBJ2-7	NA	TGTGCCTGGAGTGTGGTAGGGGGGGCCGCCCACGAGCAGTACTTC	CAWSVVGGAAHEQYF
TRBV5-8	NA	TRBJ2-2	NA	TGTGCCAGCAGCTTGGGACACGTCACCGGGGAGCTGTTTTTT	CASSLGHVTGELFF
TRBV18	NA	TRBJ2-6	NA	TGTGCCAGCTCACCACCAGCCTCTGGGGCCAACGTCCTGACTTTC	CASSPPASGANVLTF
TRBV11-2	once	TRBJ1-2	NA	TGTGCCAGCAGCACCCCAACTGAAACCCCCTATGGCTACACCTTC	CASSTPTETPYGYTF
TRBV29-1	NA	TRBJ1-2	NA	TGCAGCGTTGAAGTGGAGGGTCCCTATGGCTACACCTTC	CSVEVEGPYGYTF
TRBV9	NA	TRBJ2-2	TRBD2	TGTGCCAGCAGCCTTTGGACTAGCACGAACACCGGGGAGCTGTTTTTT	CASSLWTSTNTGELFF
TRBV29-1	few	TRBJ2-3	TRBD2	TGCAGCGTCCGGACTAGCGGGAGGGCCAAAGATACGCAGTATTTT	CSVRTSGRAKDTQYF
TRBV12-2	NA	TRBJ1-1	NA	TGTGCAAGTCGCTTTACCTCGGACAGGAACACTGAAGCTTTCTTT	CASRFTSDRNTEAFF
TRBV10-2	NA	TRBJ2-1	NA	TGCGCCAGCAGTGAGTCGCGGGGAAATGAGCAGTTCTTC	CASSESRGNEQFF
TRBV6-1	NA	TRBJ1-3	TRBD1	TGTGCCAGCAGTGAAGGTGGAGGGGGCTACGACACCATATATTTT	CASSEGGGGYDTIYF
TRBV10-3	NA	TRBJ2-2	NA	TGTGCCACCCGGACTGCCCTGAACACCGGGGAGCTGTTTTTT	CATRTALNTGELFF
TRBV2	NA	TRBJ1-1	NA	TGTGCCAGCAGTGTCGCACCGGGACATCTGAACACTGAAGCTTTCTTT	CASSVAPGHLNTEAFF
TRBV9	NA	TRBJ2-5	NA	TGTGCCAGCAGCGTAGAACAGGAACAAGAGACCCAATACTTC	CASSVEQEQETQYF
TRBV9	NA	TRBJ1-2	NA	TGTGCCAGCAGCGTAGAATGGACATCTAACTATGGCTACACCTTC	CASSVEWTSNYGYTF
TRBV6-5	NA	TRBJ1-5	NA	TGTGCCAGCAGTGAGTCCGTTAATCAGCCCCAGCATTTT	CASSESVNQPQHF
TRBV7-9	once	TRBJ2-1	TRBD1	TGTGCCAGCAGCTTATCGGGACAGGCGTACAATGAGCAGTTCTTC	CASSLSGQAYNEQFF
TRBV21-1	NA	TRBJ2-7	NA	TGTGCCAGCAGCAAAGATGAGCGGGGGCTCTCCTACGAGCAGTACTTC	CASSKDERGLSYEQYF
TRBV5-4	NA	TRBJ2-1	NA	TGTGCCAGCAGCTCATCCGGGTCCAACAATGAGCAGTTCTTC	CASSSSGSNNEQFF
TRBV6-1	NA	TRBJ1-6	TRBD1	TGTGCCAGCAGTGAAGCTAACAGGGGGAATTCACCCCTCCACTTT	CASSEANRGNSPLHF
TRBV16	NA	TRBJ1-1	TRBD1	TGTGCCAGCAGCGGACAGGGTGGGAACACTGAAGCTTTCTTT	CASSGQGGNTEAFF
TRBV9	NA	TRBJ1-6	TRBD1	TGTGCCAGCAGCCCTCAGACAGGGCGGAATTCACCCCTCCACTTT	CASSPQTGRNSPLHF
TRBV18	NA	TRBJ1-2	TRBD1	TGTGCCAGCCAGGGACAGATTAACTATGGCTACACCTTC	CASQGQINYGYTF
TRBV7-6	NA	TRBJ2-1	TRBD1	TGTGCCAGCAGCTTAGGACAGGGGGTCATTATAATGGGGGGTGAGCAGTTCTTC	CASSLGQGVIIMGGEQFF
TRBV6-5	NA	TRBJ1-2	NA	TGTGCCAGCAGTTACTCGCAACGGTCCGGCTACACCTTC	CASSYSQRSGYTF
TRBV30	NA	TRBJ1-2	NA	TGTGCCTGGAGTGTTCTGGCAGGGGATGGCTACACCTTC	CAWSVLAGDGYTF
TRBV9	NA	TRBJ2-3	TRBD2	TGTGCCAGCAGCGTAGAAGGACTAGCGGGGGCCCGTGGTGATACGCAGTATTTT	CASSVEGLAGARGDTQYF
TRBV10-2	NA	TRBJ1-2	NA	TGCGCCAGCAGTGAGGACATACCCCGTGGCTACACCTTC	CASSEDIPRGYTF
TRBV21-1	NA	TRBJ1-5	NA	TGTGCCAGCAGCACCGATCCCCCCGGTCAGCCCCAGCATTTT	CASSTDPPGQPQHF
TRBV7-9	NA	TRBJ2-7	NA	TGTGCCAGCAGCCCAGGGAAACTCCCCTACGAGCAGTACTTC	CASSPGKLPYEQYF
TRBV19	NA	TRBJ1-5	NA	TGTGCCAGTAGTATAGATGAGGGTAGCAATCAGCCCCAGCATTTT	CASSIDEGSNQPQHF
TRBV9	once	TRBJ2-3	NA	NA	CASSVGDGNRVYF
TRBV5-4	NA	TRBJ2-1	NA	TGTGCCAGCAGCTCGCCCACTAGGCCCCATGAGCAGTTCTTC	CASSSPTRPHEQFF
TRBV4-1	once	TRBJ2-7	TRBD2	TGTGCCAGCAGTTTCAGCGGGAGTAAATACGAGCAGTACTTC	CASSFSGSKYEQYF
TRBV27	NA	TRBJ1-2	TRBD1	TGTGCCAGCAGTTTAGACAGGGACTATGGCTACACCTTC	CASSLDRDYGYTF